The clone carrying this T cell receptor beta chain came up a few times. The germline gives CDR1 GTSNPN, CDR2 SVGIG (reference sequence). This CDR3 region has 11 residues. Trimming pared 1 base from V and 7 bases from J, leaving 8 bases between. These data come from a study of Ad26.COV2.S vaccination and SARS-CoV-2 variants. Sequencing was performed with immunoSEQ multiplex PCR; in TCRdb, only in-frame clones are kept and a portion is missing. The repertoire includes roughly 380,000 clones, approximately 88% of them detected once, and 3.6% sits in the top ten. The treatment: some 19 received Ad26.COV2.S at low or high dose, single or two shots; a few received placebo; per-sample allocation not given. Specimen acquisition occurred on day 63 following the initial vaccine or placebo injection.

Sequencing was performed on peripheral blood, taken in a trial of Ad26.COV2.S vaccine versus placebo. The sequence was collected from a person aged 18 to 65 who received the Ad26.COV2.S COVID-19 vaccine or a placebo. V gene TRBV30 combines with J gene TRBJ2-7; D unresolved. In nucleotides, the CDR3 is TGTGCCTGGAGTGGTCTTAGAGAGCAGTACTTC. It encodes CAWSGLREQYF. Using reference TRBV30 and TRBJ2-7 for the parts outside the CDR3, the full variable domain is SQTIHQWPATLVQPVGSPLSLECTVEGTSNPNLYWYRQAAGRGLQLLFYSVGIGQISSEVPQNLSASRPQDRQFILSSKKLLLSDSGFYLCAWSGLREQYFGPGTRLTVT.